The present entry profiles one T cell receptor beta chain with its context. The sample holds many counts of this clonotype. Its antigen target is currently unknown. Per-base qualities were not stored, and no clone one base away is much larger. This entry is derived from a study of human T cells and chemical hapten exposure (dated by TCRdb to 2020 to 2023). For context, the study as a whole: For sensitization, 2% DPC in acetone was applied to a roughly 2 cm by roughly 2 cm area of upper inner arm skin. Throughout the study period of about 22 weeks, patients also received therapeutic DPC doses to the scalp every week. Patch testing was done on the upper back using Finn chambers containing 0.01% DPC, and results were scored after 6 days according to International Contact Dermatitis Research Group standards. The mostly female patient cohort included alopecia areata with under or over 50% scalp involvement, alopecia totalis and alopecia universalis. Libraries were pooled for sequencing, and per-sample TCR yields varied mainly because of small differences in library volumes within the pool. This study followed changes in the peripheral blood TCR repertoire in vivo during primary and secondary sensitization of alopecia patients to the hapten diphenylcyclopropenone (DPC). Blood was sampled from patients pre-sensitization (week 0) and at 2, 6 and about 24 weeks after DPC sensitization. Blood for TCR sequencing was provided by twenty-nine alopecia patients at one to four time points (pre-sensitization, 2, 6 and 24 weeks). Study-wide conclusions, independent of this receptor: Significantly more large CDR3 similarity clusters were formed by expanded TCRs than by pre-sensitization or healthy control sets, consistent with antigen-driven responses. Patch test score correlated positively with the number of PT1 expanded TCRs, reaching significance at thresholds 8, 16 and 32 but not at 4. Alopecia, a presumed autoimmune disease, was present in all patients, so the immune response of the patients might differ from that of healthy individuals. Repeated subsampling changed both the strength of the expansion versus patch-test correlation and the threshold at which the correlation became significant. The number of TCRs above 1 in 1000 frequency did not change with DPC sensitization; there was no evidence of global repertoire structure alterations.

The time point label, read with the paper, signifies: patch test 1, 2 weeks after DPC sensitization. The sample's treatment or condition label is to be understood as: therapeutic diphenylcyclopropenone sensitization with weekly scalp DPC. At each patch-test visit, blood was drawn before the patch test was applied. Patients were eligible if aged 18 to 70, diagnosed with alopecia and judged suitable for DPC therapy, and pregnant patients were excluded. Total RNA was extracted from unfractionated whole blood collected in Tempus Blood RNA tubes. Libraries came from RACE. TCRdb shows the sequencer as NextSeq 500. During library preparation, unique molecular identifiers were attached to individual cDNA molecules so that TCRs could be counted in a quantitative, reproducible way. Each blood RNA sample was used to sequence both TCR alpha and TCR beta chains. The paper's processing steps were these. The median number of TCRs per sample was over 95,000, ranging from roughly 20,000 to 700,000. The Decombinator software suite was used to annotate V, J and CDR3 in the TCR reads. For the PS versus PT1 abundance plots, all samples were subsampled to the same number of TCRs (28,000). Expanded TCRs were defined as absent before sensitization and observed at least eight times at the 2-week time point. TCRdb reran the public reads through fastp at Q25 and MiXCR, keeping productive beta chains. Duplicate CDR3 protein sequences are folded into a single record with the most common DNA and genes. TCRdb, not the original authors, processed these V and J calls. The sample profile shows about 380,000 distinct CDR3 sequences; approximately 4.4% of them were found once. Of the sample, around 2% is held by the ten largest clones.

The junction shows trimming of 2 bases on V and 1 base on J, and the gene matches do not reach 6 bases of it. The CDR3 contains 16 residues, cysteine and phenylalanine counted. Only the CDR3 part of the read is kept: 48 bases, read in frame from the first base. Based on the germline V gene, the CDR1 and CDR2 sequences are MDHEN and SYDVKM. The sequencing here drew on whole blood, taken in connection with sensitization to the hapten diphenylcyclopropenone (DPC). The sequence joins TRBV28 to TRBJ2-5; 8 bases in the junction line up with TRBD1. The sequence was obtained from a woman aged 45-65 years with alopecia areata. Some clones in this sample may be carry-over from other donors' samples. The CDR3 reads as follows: CASSLTGGLSQETQYF. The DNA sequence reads TGTGCCAGCAGTTTAACAGGGGGGTTGAGCCAAGAGACCCAGTACTTC.